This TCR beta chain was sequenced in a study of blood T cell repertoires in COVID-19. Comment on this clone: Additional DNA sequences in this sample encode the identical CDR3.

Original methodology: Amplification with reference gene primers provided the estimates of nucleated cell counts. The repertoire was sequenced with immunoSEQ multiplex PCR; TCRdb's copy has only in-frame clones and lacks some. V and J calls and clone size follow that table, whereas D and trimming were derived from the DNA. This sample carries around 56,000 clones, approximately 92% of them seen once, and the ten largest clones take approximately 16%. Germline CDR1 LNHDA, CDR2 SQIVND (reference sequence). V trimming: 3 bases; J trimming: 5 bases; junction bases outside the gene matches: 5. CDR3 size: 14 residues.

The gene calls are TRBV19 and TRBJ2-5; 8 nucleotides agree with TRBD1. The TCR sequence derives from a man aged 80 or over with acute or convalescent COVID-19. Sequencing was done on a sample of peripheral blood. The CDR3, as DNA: TGTGCCAGTAGTATGGCGACAGGGGTTGAGACCCAGTACTTC. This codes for CASSMATGVETQYF. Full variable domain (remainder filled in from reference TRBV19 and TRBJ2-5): DGGITQSPKYLFRKEGQNVTLSCEQNLNHDAMYWYRQDPGQGLRLIYYSQIVNDFQKGDIAEGYSVSREKKESFPLTVTSAQKNPTAFYLCASSMATGVETQYFGPGTRLLVL.